A single sample gave rise to the 9 T cell receptor beta chains below, sequenced in a study of shared clonotypes between healthy human individuals. Clones were read by immunoSEQ multiplex PCR, and TCRdb kept only the in-frame ones, dropping some. This table holds 300,000 to 400,000 clones, more than 75% found once. The specimen was memory CD8+ T cells sorted from blood. Subset denoted: CD45RO+ cells pooled with CCR7-negative TemRA cells. Source of these receptors: a man in his late teens or twenties in good health.

V and J are TRBV6-5 and TRBJ1-1; possibly TRBD1 for D (6 bases). Germline CDR1 is MNHEY and CDR2 is SVGAGI. This CDR3 has 14 residues. Trimming cost V 6 bases and J 8 bases, with 19 bases left between them. The CDR3 DNA is TGTGCCAGCAGCCTCATGGGACATCCGAAAGAAGCTTTCTTT. Residues: CASSLMGHPKEAFF.

The chain recombines TRBV9 with TRBJ2-5; 7 bases match TRBD1. CDR1 and CDR2 (germline): SGDLS, YYNGEE. V lost 3 bases and J lost 2; bases outside the gene matches: 4. This CDR3 comprises 14 residues. Here the CDR3 reads CASSDGGQQETQYF. CDR3 sequence (DNA): TGTGCCAGCAGCGATGGGGGACAGCAAGAGACCCAGTACTTC.

The chain couples TRBV7-9 to TRBJ2-7, with a weak D call TRBD1 (6 bases). The CDR3 loop spans 14 amino acids. Germline V gene lookup returns CDR1 SEHNR and CDR2 FQNEAQ (reference sequence). V lost 1 base and J 4 bases, leaving 11 bases between the germline ends. The CDR3 region has the DNA TGTGCCAGCAGCTTAGGGACAGTTTTTTACGAGCAGTACTTC. Translating it yields CASSLGTVFYEQYF.

This sequence joins TRBV28 and TRBJ2-5; 8 bases agree with TRBD1. This CDR3 spans 17 amino acids. Germline CDR1 MDHEN, CDR2 SYDVKM. V shed 5 bases, J shed 1 base, and the junction held 12 bases outside the gene matches. CDR3: CASSEDREVGGQETQYF. CDR3 sequence (DNA): TGTGCCAGCAGTGAGGACAGGGAGGTAGGGGGCCAAGAGACCCAGTACTTC.

This chain uses TRBV7-9 with TRBJ2-5; weak D call: TRBD1 (6 bases). The V end was cut by 4 bases, the J end by 5 bases, with 14 bases between. Germline V gene lookup returns CDR1 SEHNR and CDR2 FQNEAQ (reference sequence). The CDR3 spans 14 residues. CDR3 sequence reads: CASSWTVQGETQYF. In nucleotides, the CDR3 is TGTGCCAGCAGCTGGACAGTCCAGGGGGAGACCCAGTACTTC.

This chain links TRBV6-5 with TRBJ2-1, with D perhaps matching TRBD2 (5 bases). The germline V gene encodes CDR1 MNHEY and CDR2 SVGAGI. V gave up 6 bases and J gave up 5 bases, with 17 bases separating them. CDR3 length: 15 amino acids. This chain's CDR3 is CASSPLAGLNNEQFF. CDR3 DNA: TGTGCCAGCAGCCCCCTGGCGGGTCTCAACAATGAGCAGTTCTTC.

The table lists this clone with a count of one. V is TRBV7-8 and J is TRBJ2-7; D not certain. The CDR3 is 14 residues long. Germline values: CDR1 SGHVS, CDR2 FQNEAQ. V lost 1 base to trimming and J lost 0 bases, with 7 bases between them. Here the CDR3 DNA reads TGTGCCAGCAGCTTAGAAAGGTTCTCCTACGAGCAGTACTTC. Translation gives CASSLERFSYEQYF.

The chain links TRBV10-3 to TRBJ2-2; D is undetermined. Germline CDR1 is ENHRY and CDR2 is SYGVKD. V dropped 0 bases and J dropped 6 bases, with 11 bases sitting between them. The CDR3 is 15 amino acids. CDR3 loop: CAISESIGGAGELFF. CDR3 nucleotide sequence: TGTGCCATCAGTGAGTCGATAGGTGGTGCCGGGGAGCTGTTTTTT.

The chain employs TRBV2 and TRBJ1-2; D call uncertain. Germline-derived CDR1 and CDR2 are SNHLY and FYNNEI. Deletions cut 2 bases from V and 2 bases from J, with 3 bases between. CDR3 size: 12 residues. Here the CDR3 reads CASSEYNYGYTF. DNA for the CDR3: TGTGCCAGCAGTGAATACAACTATGGCTACACCTTC.